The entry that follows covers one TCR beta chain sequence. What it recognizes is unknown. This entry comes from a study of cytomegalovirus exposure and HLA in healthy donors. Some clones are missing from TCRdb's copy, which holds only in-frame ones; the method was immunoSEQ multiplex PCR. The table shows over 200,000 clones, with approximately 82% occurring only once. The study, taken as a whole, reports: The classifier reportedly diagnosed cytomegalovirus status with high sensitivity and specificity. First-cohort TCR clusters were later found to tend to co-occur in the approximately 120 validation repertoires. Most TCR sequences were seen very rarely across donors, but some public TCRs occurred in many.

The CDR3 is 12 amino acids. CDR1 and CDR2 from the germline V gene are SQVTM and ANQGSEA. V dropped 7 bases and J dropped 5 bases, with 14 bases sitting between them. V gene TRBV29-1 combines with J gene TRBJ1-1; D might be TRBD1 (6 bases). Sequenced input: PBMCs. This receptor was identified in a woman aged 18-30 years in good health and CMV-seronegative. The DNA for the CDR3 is TGCAGCGGAACAGGAGGGGGGACTGAAGCTTTCTTT. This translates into CSGTGGGTEAFF. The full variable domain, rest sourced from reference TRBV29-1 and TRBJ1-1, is SAVISQKPSRDICQRGTSLTIQCQVDSQVTMMFWYRQQPGQSLTLIATANQGSEATYESGFVIDKFPISRPNLTFSTLTVSNMSPEDSSIYLCSGTGGGTEAFFGQGTRLTVV.